This paragraph reports one TCR beta chain. Its target antigen remains unknown. Given the absence of the conserved phenylalanine or tryptophan at the CDR3 end, a read error is likely. This sample is drawn from a study of glioma-infiltrating T cells (dated by TCRdb to 2016 to 2017). Turning to the overall study: The study sequenced TCR alpha- and beta-chain repertoires from glioma tissue, from non-neoplastic brain tissue and from matched peripheral blood mononuclear cells. The paired cohort was made up of three low-grade glioma patients, seven to nine primary glioblastoma patients and three non-glioma patients who contributed non-neoplastic brain tissue. Each tissue-infiltrating repertoire was compared with the same patient's peripheral blood repertoire to measure divergence between tissue and blood T-cell populations.

Overall study results and their limits: The group comparisons were based on small numbers of patients: three non-neoplastic, three low-grade glioma and several glioblastoma patients. VJ-independent divergence between tissue and blood was lower than expected in non-neoplastic patients but higher than expected in all gliomas, particularly low-grade gliomas. Very few CDR3 sequences were found to be shared between tissue and blood, and this scarcity was attributed to high CDR3 diversity and limited sampling.

The iRepertoire nested amplicon-rescue multiplex PCR (arm-PCR) platform was used to amplify TCR alpha and beta CDR3 regions from RNA. The input for one-step reverse transcription and amplification was about 85-400 ng of either tissue mRNA or PBMC total RNA. Following bead purification, Illumina adapters were added through a secondary multiplex PCR, and the libraries were then gel-purified between 200 and 400 bp. Internal 6-nucleotide barcodes were carried by the libraries and were used for demultiplexing. Sequencing of libraries was performed on an Illumina MiSeq with 2x220 or 2x250 nucleotide paired-end reads. The source study handled its data this way. Paired reads were merged using FLASH 1.2.11 and were aligned to the GRCh37 human genome using BWA-MEM, after which TRA and TRB reads were extracted. An IMGT-derived reference of cassette sequences and CDR3 motifs, with pseudogenes included, was used for V and J assignment. Reads were translated in three frames, and productive CDR3s were defined by a C…FGXG motif without stop codons. A clonotype was defined as a unique combination of a V-J cassette pair and a CDR3 amino acid sequence. Hamming distance filtering was applied to reads, with thresholds set by the sequence error rate of each sample in mapped regions. In-frame beta chains were kept once TCRdb had trimmed the public reads at Q25 with fastp and called clones with MiXCR. For every CDR3 protein sequence, its rows merge into one entry that carries the most common genes and DNA. The V and J calls and clone size come from TCRdb's table, not from the authors' own analysis. Recorded for this sample are some 180,000 distinct CDR3 sequences; roughly 32% of them occurred a single time. In total, the top ten clones hold over 20% of the sample.

The receptor's source is a human donor with low-grade glioma or glioblastoma, undergoing nonglioma brain surgery, or in good health (not recorded which). Material for sequencing was glioma tissue, nonneoplastic brain tissue, or PBMCs (not recorded which).

The CDR3 amino acid sequence is: CASSLVSSTDTQYL. The DNA sequence is TGCGCCAGCAGCTTGGTGTCTAGCACAGATACGCAGTATTTG. The receptor chain draws on TRBV5-1 and TRBJ2-3, with no confidently assigned D gene. CDR1 and CDR2, looked up from the germline V gene, are SGHRS and YFSETQ. Between the V and J ends, shortened by 0 bases and 0 bases respectively, the junction contains 5 bases. The CDR3 is 14 amino acids in total, end residues counted. Only CDR3 DNA remains: 42 bases, in frame from the first base.